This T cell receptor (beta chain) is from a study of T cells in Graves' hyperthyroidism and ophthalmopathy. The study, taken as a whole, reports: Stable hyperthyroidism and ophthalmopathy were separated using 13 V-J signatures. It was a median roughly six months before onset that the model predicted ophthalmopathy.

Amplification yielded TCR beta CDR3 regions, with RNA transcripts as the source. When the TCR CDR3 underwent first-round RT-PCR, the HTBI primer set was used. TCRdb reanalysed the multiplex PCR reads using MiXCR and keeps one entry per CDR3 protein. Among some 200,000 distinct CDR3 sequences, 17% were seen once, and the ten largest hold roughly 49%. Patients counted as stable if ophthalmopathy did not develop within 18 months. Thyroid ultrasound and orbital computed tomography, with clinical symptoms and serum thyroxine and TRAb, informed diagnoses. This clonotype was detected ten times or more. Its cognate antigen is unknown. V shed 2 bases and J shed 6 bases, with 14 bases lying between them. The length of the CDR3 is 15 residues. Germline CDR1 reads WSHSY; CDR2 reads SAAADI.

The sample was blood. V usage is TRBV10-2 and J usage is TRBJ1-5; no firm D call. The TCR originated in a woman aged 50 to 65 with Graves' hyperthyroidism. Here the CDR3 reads CASSENHGLGQPQHF. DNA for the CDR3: TGCGCCAGCAGTGAGAACCATGGATTGGGTCAGCCCCAGCATTTT.